This TCR beta chain was found in a study of read filtering for tumor transcriptome and immune sequencing. From approximately 400 ng of RNA, a library with molecular barcoded alpha/delta and beta/gamma adaptors was made. Each CDR3 protein gets one entry after TCRdb re-called the reads with MiXCR. The sample carries 100,000 to 150,000 distinct CDR3 sequences, about 13% recorded once. This clonotype was picked up many times. What it binds is unknown. Every patient had bone marrow sampled while the disease was active. Study findings and constraints: IR-seq captured clonotypes deeper and more reliably than RNA-seq.

The sequence came from a donor aged 40 or over with multiple myeloma. Sequences were obtained from a population of CD138-negative cells sorted from bone marrow.

CDR3 sequence (DNA): TGTGCCAGCAGGGTAAGAGAGCGGGGACCCTACAATGAGCAGTTCTTC. Protein sequence: CASRVRERGPYNEQFF. The genes are TRBV5-6 and TRBJ2-1; 7 positions agree with TRBD2. The length of the CDR3 is 16 residues. V dropped 5 bases and J dropped 2; count of bases not matched to a gene: 10. Germline CDR1 and CDR2: SGHDT and YYEEEE. Full variable domain (missing parts from reference TRBV5-6 and TRBJ2-1): DAGVTQSPTHLIKTRGQQVTLRCSPKSGHDTVSWYQQALGQGPQFIFQYYEEEERQRGNFPDRFSGHQFPNYSSELNVNALLLGDSALYLCASRVRERGPYNEQFFGPGTRLTVL.